Listed below are T cell receptor beta chains from one sample, sequenced in a study of cytomegalovirus exposure and HLA in healthy donors. Repertoires were generated with immunoSEQ multiplex PCR, while TCRdb's copy carries only in-frame clones and drops some. The sample holds over 130,000 clones, roughly 86% seen once. Material for sequencing was PBMCs. The receptors shown here come from a middle-aged woman in good health and CMV-seronegative. Both conserved end residues are part of each CDR3. The D gene is left open where the match is weak. A clone size is listed for some rows: how often the clone was seen (once, few, many), or a class if it is expanded.

>TRBV28|.|TRBD1|TRBJ1-1
CASTRDRGLRAFF
TGTGCCAGCACTAGGGACAGGGGGCTAAGAGCTTTCTTT
>TRBV5-1|.|.|TRBJ2-3
CASSSPQGVDTQYF
TGCGCCAGCAGCTCACCACAGGGAGTAGATACGCAGTATTTT
>TRBV28|.|TRBD1|TRBJ1-2
CASSPGTGEGGYTF
TGTGCCAGCAGCCCCGGGACAGGGGAAGGTGGCTACACCTTC
>TRBV7-9|.|.|TRBJ2-1
CASSFPIYNEQFF
TGTGCCAGCAGCTTTCCTATCTACAATGAGCAGTTCTTC
>TRBV6-1|few|TRBD1|TRBJ2-5
CASSRGQQETQYF
TGTGCCAGCAGTCGGGGACAGCAAGAGACCCAGTACTTC
>TRBV7-2|.|TRBD2|TRBJ2-7
CASSSQSGGYEQYF
TGTGCCAGCAGCTCGCAGAGCGGGGGATACGAGCAGTACTTC
>TRBV10-1|.|.|TRBJ2-5
CASSEGVAKRQETQYF
TGCGCCAGCAGTGAGGGAGTAGCGAAACGCCAAGAGACCCAGTACTTC
>TRBV4-2|.|.|TRBJ2-7
CASSQDPWGDYEQYF
TGTGCCAGCAGCCAAGATCCGTGGGGGGACTACGAGCAGTACTTC
>TRBV6-6|.|.|TRBJ2-1
CASSSQNNEQFF
TGTGCCAGCAGTTCCCAGAACAATGAGCAGTTCTTC
>TRBV27|once|.|TRBJ2-3
CASRRGDSSTDTQYF
TGTGCCAGCAGAAGAGGGGACTCAAGCACAGATACGCAGTATTTT
>TRBV10-3|.|TRBD1|TRBJ1-5
CAISESFGQGSNQPQHF
TGTGCCATCAGTGAGTCGTTTGGACAGGGAAGCAATCAGCCCCAGCATTTT
>TRBV10-1|.|.|TRBJ2-7
CASSAAGAVNYEQYF
TGCGCCAGCAGTGCTGCAGGGGCCGTGAACTACGAGCAGTACTTC
>TRBV28|.|.|TRBJ1-5
CASSFARGLDQPQHF
TGTGCCAGCAGTTTCGCTCGAGGGCTGGATCAGCCCCAGCATTTT
>TRBV27|.|.|TRBJ1-6
CASSWFVPWTDNSPLHF
TGTGCCAGCAGTTGGTTTGTTCCTTGGACAGATAATTCACCCCTCCACTTT
>TRBV5-1|.|TRBD1|TRBJ1-2
CASSTGQGDGYTF
TGCGCCAGCAGCACCGGACAGGGGGATGGCTACACCTTC
>TRBV28|.|.|TRBJ1-2
CASSGDSSNGYTF
TGTGCCAGCAGTGGCGATTCTAGTAATGGCTACACCTTC
>TRBV27|.|.|TRBJ2-7
CASSPKTRGGEQYF
TGTGCCAGCAGTCCTAAGACCAGAGGAGGCGAGCAGTACTTC
>TRBV6-6|.|.|TRBJ2-7
CASSSPTLTYEQYF
TGTGCCAGCAGTTCCCCTACCCTTACCTACGAGCAGTACTTC
>TRBV2|.|.|TRBJ2-5
CASSNSQETQYF
TGTGCCAGCAGTAATAGCCAAGAGACCCAGTACTTC
>TRBV5-1|.|.|TRBJ2-3
CASSLAGSGYTDTQYF
TGCGCCAGCAGCTTGGCCGGTAGCGGCTACACAGATACGCAGTATTTT
>TRBV29-1|.|TRBD2|TRBJ2-3
CSSRQLAESTDTQYF
TGCAGCTCGCGTCAACTAGCGGAATCCACAGATACGCAGTATTTT
>TRBV10-1|.|.|TRBJ2-2
CASSRGSTGELFF
TGCGCCAGCAGTCGGGGGAGCACCGGGGAGCTGTTTTTT
>TRBV5-1|.|TRBD2|TRBJ2-3
CASGDLAGSQDTQYF
TGCGCCAGCGGGGATCTAGCGGGAAGTCAAGATACGCAGTATTTT
>TRBV7-9|.|.|TRBJ1-2
CSSSSVGRRIRKGYTF
TGTTCCAGCAGCTCAGTGGGGAGGCGCATACGGAAGGGCTACACCTTC
>TRBV2|.|TRBD2|TRBJ2-7
CASSQGGRTGEQYF
TGTGCCAGCAGTCAGGGAGGGCGGACGGGAGAGCAGTACTTC
>TRBV4-1|.|.|TRBJ1-5
CASSQGGTGSNQPQHF
TGCGCCAGCAGCCAAGGAGGAACCGGGAGCAATCAGCCCCAGCATTTT
>TRBV7-9|.|.|TRBJ2-7
CASSLAALYEQYF
TGTGCCAGCAGCTTAGCCGCACTCTACGAGCAGTACTTC
>TRBV6-5|few|TRBD2|TRBJ2-3
CASGTSGRLDTQYF
TGTGCCAGTGGGACTAGCGGGAGGTTGGATACGCAGTATTTT
>TRBV28|few|TRBD1|TRBJ1-1
CASNTGTGDTEAFF
TGTGCCAGCAATACCGGGACAGGGGACACTGAAGCTTTCTTT
>TRBV7-2|few|.|TRBJ1-2
CASSLEWAGLDGYTF
TGTGCCAGCAGCTTAGAATGGGCAGGGCTTGATGGCTACACCTTC
>TRBV7-9|.|TRBD1|TRBJ1-1
CSSSSGQGWSEAFF
TGTTCCAGCAGCTCGGGACAGGGGTGGTCGGAAGCTTTCTTT
>TRBV4-3|few|TRBD1|TRBJ1-1
CASSPRQGFLDEAFF
TGCGCCAGCAGCCCGAGACAGGGGTTTTTGGATGAAGCTTTCTTT
>TRBV6-5|few|TRBD1|TRBJ1-2
CASSYSQGGGYGYTF
TGTGCCAGCAGTTACTCCCAGGGGGGCGGCTATGGCTACACCTTC
>TRBV6-5|.|TRBD1|TRBJ1-1
CASRGGQWSEAFF
TGTGCCAGCAGGGGGGGACAGTGGTCTGAAGCTTTCTTT
>TRBV6-1|few|.|TRBJ1-5
CASSFAGDVQPQHF
TGTGCCAGCAGTTTCGCAGGGGATGTTCAGCCCCAGCATTTT
>TRBV30|.|.|TRBJ1-1
CAWTGVGNTEAFF
TGTGCCTGGACAGGGGTGGGAAACACTGAAGCTTTCTTT
>TRBV5-6|.|.|TRBJ1-2
CASSPSRQDFPLIFNGYTF
TGTGCCAGCAGTCCGTCCCGCCAGGACTTTCCCCTAATTTTCAATGGCTACACCTTC
>TRBV27|.|.|TRBJ1-2
CASSSLRGSSGYGYTF
TGTGCCAGCAGTTCTTTAAGGGGTTCATCCGGCTATGGCTACACCTTC
>TRBV2|.|TRBD2|TRBJ2-2
CASSEASGRASGGELFF
TGTGCCAGCAGTGAAGCCAGCGGGAGGGCCTCGGGCGGGGAGCTGTTTTTT
>TRBV7-6|.|.|TRBJ1-4
CASSLRLSNEKLFF
TGTGCCAGCAGTCTTAGATTGAGTAATGAAAAACTGTTTTTT
>TRBV6-5|.|.|TRBJ2-7
CASSCSFQAYEQYF
TGTGCCAGCAGTTGCTCATTCCAGGCCTACGAGCAGTACTTC
>TRBV7-2|few|.|TRBJ1-2
CASSSGLEGGYTF
TGTGCCAGCAGCTCGGGCCTCGAGGGTGGCTACACCTTC
>TRBV19|.|TRBD2|TRBJ2-2
CASSIDLAGGPGAGELFF
TGTGCCAGTAGTATCGATTTAGCGGGAGGGCCGGGGGCCGGGGAGCTGTTTTTT
>TRBV28|.|.|TRBJ2-7
CASSTGLNEQYF
TGTGCCAGCAGCACAGGGCTGAACGAGCAGTACTTC
>TRBV6-1|.|TRBD2|TRBJ2-1
CASSENWGGRGLINEQFF
TGTGCCAGCAGTGAGAACTGGGGAGGGAGGGGTTTGATCAATGAGCAGTTCTTC
>TRBV7-9|.|TRBD1|TRBJ1-4
CSSSLGAGTGPFPNEKLFF
TGTTCCAGCAGCTTAGGGGCCGGGACAGGCCCATTTCCTAATGAAAAACTGTTTTTT
>TRBV28|.|.|TRBJ1-2
CASTPQVPYGYTF
TGTGCCAGCACTCCCCAGGTTCCCTATGGCTACACCTTC
>TRBV7-9|.|.|TRBJ2-3
CASSLGQATDTQYF
TGTGCCAGCAGCTTAGGACAGGCCACAGATACGCAGTATTTT
>TRBV7-9|.|.|TRBJ2-2
CASSTSGTRNTGELFF
TGTGCCAGCAGCACCTCCGGGACAAGGAACACCGGGGAGCTGTTTTTT
>TRBV2|.|.|TRBJ2-7
CASGSDSYEQYF
TGTGCCAGCGGCTCTGATTCCTACGAGCAGTACTTC
>TRBV29-1|.|TRBD2|TRBJ2-1
CSVPTAGGGDEQFF
TGCAGCGTCCCCACCGCGGGGGGAGGCGATGAGCAGTTCTTC
>TRBV2|.|TRBD2|TRBJ2-3
CASSDFGGSSDTQYF
TGTGCCAGCAGTGATTTTGGCGGGAGCTCAGATACGCAGTATTTT
>TRBV9|.|TRBD2|TRBJ2-2
CASSVDMSPTSGGNTGELFF
TGTGCCAGCAGCGTAGATATGAGCCCCACCAGCGGGGGGAACACCGGGGAGCTGTTTTTT
>TRBV5-1|.|.|TRBJ2-2
CASSPGTSNTGELFF
TGCGCCAGCAGCCCGGGGACTTCGAACACCGGGGAGCTGTTTTTT
>TRBV19|.|TRBD1|TRBJ1-5
CASTRDRGLNQPQHF
TGTGCCAGTACTCGAGACAGGGGACTCAATCAGCCCCAGCATTTT
>TRBV6-5|.|TRBD1|TRBJ2-1
CASSYLGQNPYNEQFF
TGTGCCAGCAGTTACTTGGGACAGAACCCCTACAATGAGCAGTTCTTC
>TRBV5-4|few|.|TRBJ2-7
CASSSPGVYEQYF
TGTGCCAGCAGCTCGCCGGGGGTCTACGAGCAGTACTTC
>TRBV27|.|TRBD1|TRBJ2-6
CASSFLTGGRGANVLTF
TGTGCCAGCAGTTTCTTGACAGGGGGCCGTGGGGCCAACGTCCTGACTTTC
>TRBV7-9|.|TRBD1|TRBJ2-1
CSSSFRGPTGEQFF
TGTTCCAGCAGCTTCAGGGGGCCTACTGGTGAGCAGTTCTTC